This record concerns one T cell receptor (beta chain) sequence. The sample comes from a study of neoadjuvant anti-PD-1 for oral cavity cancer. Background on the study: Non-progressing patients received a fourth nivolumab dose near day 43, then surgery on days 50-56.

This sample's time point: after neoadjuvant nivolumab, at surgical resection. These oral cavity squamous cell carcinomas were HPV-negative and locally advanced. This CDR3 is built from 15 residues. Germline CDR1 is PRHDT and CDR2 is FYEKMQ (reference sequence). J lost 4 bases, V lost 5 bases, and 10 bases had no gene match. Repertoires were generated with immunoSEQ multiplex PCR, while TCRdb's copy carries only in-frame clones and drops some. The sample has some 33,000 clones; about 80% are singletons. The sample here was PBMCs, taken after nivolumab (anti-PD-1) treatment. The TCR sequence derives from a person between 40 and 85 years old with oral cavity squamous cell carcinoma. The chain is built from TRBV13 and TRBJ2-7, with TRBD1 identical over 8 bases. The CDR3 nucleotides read TGTGCCAGCAGCGCCCGGACAGGGAACACGTACGAGCAGTACTTC. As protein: CASSARTGNTYEQYF.